This T cell receptor beta chain was identified in a study of cytomegalovirus exposure and HLA in healthy donors (dated by TCRdb to 2016 to 2017). Regarding the research as a whole: An earlier analysis of some 550 of the donors reported roughly 300 Gb of sequence data and 100 million to 140 million unique TCR beta sequences from roughly 180 million T cells. Roughly 300 gigabases of sequencing data and around 80 million unique TCR sequences made up an early release that covered 500 to 650 HLA-typed donors. Of the approximately 400 genotyped donors, over 65% fell in the genetic ancestry cluster associated with self-reported Caucasian donors. The study aimed to test whether cataloging public T cell receptors could reveal signatures of past pathogen exposure. The study profiled the T cell repertoires of 500 to 800 subjects by immunosequencing and related them to cytomegalovirus serostatus. A separate validation cohort of approximately 120 different subjects was used in addition to the 666-subject first cohort. High-throughput TCR immunosequencing, statistical association of individual TCRs with disease status, and machine learning were combined to predict cytomegalovirus infection status. To study patterns of TCR occurrence, a later analysis re-analyzed previously published TCR beta repertoires from 600 to 750 donors and added high-resolution HLA genotyping. Rather than drawing on any new phenotypic data, the later analysis identified candidate immune exposures from TCR beta sequences and the way those sequences occurred across donors. An earlier analysis of 587 of the donors applied high-throughput TCR beta sequencing to assess whether each TCR beta V gene segment acted as functional or pseudogenic. Alongside the repertoire data, information on donor age, sex, ethnicity and CMV serostatus was compiled. In a later genetic analysis, genome-wide SNP genotypes for 398 of the 666 donors were used, and that subset was treated as a discovery cohort. All discovery cohort repertoires had been generated using a single sequencing platform. HLA typing covered class I and class II loci at four-digit resolution. The number of donors typed differed by locus, with roughly 629-640 for A, B, C, DRB1 and DQB1, roughly 550 for DQA1, 600 to 610 for DPA1, and some 450 for DPB1. Roughly 5 DR-DQ haplotypes were handled as single units for association and clustering because linkage in the cohort was strong. Among 398 genotyped donors of the cohort, an average of approximately 220,000 unique TCR beta nucleotide sequences was sequenced per donor, of which 15% to 20% were non-productive. What the study reported, not specific to this receptor: Compared with equally common non-associated chains, HLA-associated TCR beta chains in a later analysis were more clonally expanded and had lower generation probabilities. The sequencing pipeline was judged likely to have produced a cluster of highly shared sequence variants as a technical artifact. Most TCR sequences were observed very rarely across donors, whereas some public TCRs were present in many individuals. In a later analysis, 16,951 TCR beta sequences were associated with specific HLA alleles at a false discovery rate of 0.05. A few of the identified cytomegalovirus-associated TCR beta chains were confirmed in vitro to be specific for cytomegalovirus antigens. When HLA alleles, especially DR and DQ, strongly co-occurred, TCR associations were difficult to assign to individual alleles. A further reported finding was that TCR beta sequences accurately predicted the HLA-A and HLA-B alleles for most subjects in the first cohort. A later genetic analysis associated a missense DCLRE1C variant with V-gene and J-gene trimming of TCR beta chains, and an independent cohort replicated the association. A later analysis found that most CMV-associated TCR beta chains appeared HLA-restricted, with HLA associations seemingly driven largely by CMV exposure. The classifier was reported to diagnose cytomegalovirus status with high specificity and sensitivity in both the original cohort and the validation cohort. Some IMGT-functional V segments, including TRBV6-2 and TRBV6-3, could not be distinguished by the 87-base-pair reads and were therefore excluded. In an earlier analysis of 500 to 650 of the donors, most TCR beta V segments appeared in productive rearrangements about 87% or about 30% of the time, broadly matching IMGT annotations. The earlier analysis of some 540 of the donors excluded about 16 rarely observed V segments, including chromosome 9 orphons, because counts were too low. Sequencing depth was assumed to be roughly uniform across donors in the presence/absence analyses, though that assumption may not hold. Correlated functional status among segregating V segments might reflect linkage disequilibrium, but an unknown experimental factor could not be ruled out. The study listed 164 TCR beta chains as associated with cytomegalovirus. Because some donors lacked HLA typing at each locus, the association tests relied only on the typed subset. Several of the top co-occurrence clusters appeared to be linked to parvovirus B19, influenza, CMV and Epstein-Barr virus, according to a later analysis. In a later analysis, TCR association rates were found to vary across HLA loci, with the most associated TCRs seen for DRB1 alleles and the fewest for HLA-C alleles. For the cohort, immune exposure information was limited to CMV serostatus. Compared with the roughly 670-donor mean, donors in an Asian-associated ancestry cluster had fewer N-insertions in productive TCRs, according to a later genetic analysis. The authors suggested that the approach could potentially be generalized to other disease states and immunological phenotypes. Only TCR beta chains were sequenced in this cohort, and the absence of alpha or paired-chain data limited detectable features.

The CDR3 has 14 amino acids, counting the end cysteine and phenylalanine. The retained sequence is limited to the CDR3, 42 bases, with the frame set at the first base. The junction carries 4 bases between V and J, which are trimmed by 0 bases and 1 base respectively. The germline V gene sets CDR1 to SGHRS and CDR2 to YFSETQ. In total, just over 650 healthy bone marrow donors made up the cohort. All cohort members were sampled while nominally healthy, although unrecorded immune exposures were likely present. The donor tested CMV seropositive, placing the donor among the 289 seropositive members of the cohort. Each donor provided a peripheral blood sample, and peripheral blood mononuclear cells were used for TCR beta sequencing. The Qiagen DNeasy Blood Extraction Kit was used to extract genomic DNA from the blood cell samples. With regard to this clone: Its antigen is unknown. It has no much larger one-base neighbor in the sample; base qualities were not kept.

The receptor library was made with the immunoSEQ multiplex PCR assay. The multiplex PCR relied on a mix of 60 forward primers for TCR Vbeta segments and 13 reverse primers for TCR Jbeta segments. The CDR3 region of rearranged TCR beta genes was amplified from genomic DNA by a multiplex PCR assay. Amplified TCR beta libraries were sequenced as 87-base-pair reads on the Illumina HiSeq System. In the source study's methods: A later analysis tallied 70 million to 100 million unique TCR beta chains across the 600 to 700 repertoires, and roughly 11 million of those chains were shared by two or more donors. Raw reads were error-corrected and collapsed into unique sequences with a nearest-neighbor algorithm that merged closely related sequences to remove PCR and sequencing errors. Alignment of CDR3 sequences to IMGT reference sequences was used to assign V, D and J gene segments. Each retained sequence needed at least a six-nucleotide match to both a V gene segment and a J gene segment. Rearrangements were classified as productive when the CDR3 lacked stop codons and remained in frame with V and J, and all other rearrangements were classified as non-productive. Following IMGT convention, CDR3 was defined as the stretch from the second conserved V-encoded cysteine up to the conserved J-encoded phenylalanine. The earlier analysis of fewer than 750 of the donors excluded sequences that lacked an unambiguous match to a single V gene segment. An earlier analysis of about 590 of the donors classified V segments as functional when productive rearrangements were above 56.7% and as segregating when the standard deviation between donors was above 5%. To diagnose cytomegalovirus status from the catalog of TCR beta chain sequences, a statistical classification framework was built. In a later analysis, TCR nucleotide sequences were compared against IMGT/GENE-DB human TR gene sequences so that V and J genes could be assigned. The TCRdist pipeline was used in a later analysis to assign CDR3 sequences and most-parsimonious VDJ recombination scenarios. In a later analysis, each TCR beta chain was defined by its CDR3 amino acid sequence together with its V-gene family, and reads without a unique V-gene family were excluded. In a later analysis, 550 to 650 highly shared, low-generation-probability nucleotide sequences were removed to address suspected cross-contamination and a sequencing artifact. In a later analysis, a clonal expansion index was calculated for each public chain from normalized within-repertoire ranks of inferred template counts. In a later analysis, generation probabilities were computed using a VDJ recombination model fitted to out-of-frame rearrangements, and the results were checked against IGoR. Hypergeometric tests were used in a later analysis to score TCR-TCR, TCR-HLA and TCR-CMV co-occurrence, with a repertoire-size bias correction applied to the TCR pairs. To estimate false discovery rates, a later analysis permuted the HLA or CMV assignments 20 times. In a later analysis, co-occurring TCRs were grouped using DBSCAN, with TCRdist sequence similarity added in when clustering inside HLA-allele-positive subsets. Repertoires with fewer than 30,000 or more than 120,000 public chains, plus five repertoires with anomalous nucleotide sharing, were excluded from co-occurrence clustering. Imported from immuneACCESS, the table was reduced by TCRdb to in-frame sequences with V and J called. These copies leave out some clones; in studies compared against another copy, an unresolved V gene accounts for under half, and the cause of the remainder is not known. V, J and clone size were drawn from that table, and D and trimming were deduced from the DNA. The sample table contains under 200,000 clones; only one count was recorded for over 65% of them. More than 3% of the sample rests with the top ten.

The sequence was collected from a middle-aged man in good health and CMV-seropositive. Rearrangement joined TRBV5-1 to TRBJ2-2, with no confident D gene call. Material: PBMCs. The CDR3 reads as follows: CASSLVRNTGELFF. The nucleotide sequence reads as follows: TGCGCCAGCAGCTTGGTTCGGAACACCGGGGAGCTGTTTTTT.